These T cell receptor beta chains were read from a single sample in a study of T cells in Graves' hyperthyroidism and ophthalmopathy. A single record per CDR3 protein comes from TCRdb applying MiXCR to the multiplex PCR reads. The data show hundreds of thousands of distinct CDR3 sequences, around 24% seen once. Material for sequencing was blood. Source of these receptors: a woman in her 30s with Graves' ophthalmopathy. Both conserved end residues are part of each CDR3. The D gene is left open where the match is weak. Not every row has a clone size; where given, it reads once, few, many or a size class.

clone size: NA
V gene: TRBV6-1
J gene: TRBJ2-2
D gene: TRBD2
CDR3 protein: CASTWGSGRANTGELFF
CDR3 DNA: TGTGCCAGCACCTGGGGTAGCGGGAGGGCGAACACCGGGGAGCTGTTTTTT

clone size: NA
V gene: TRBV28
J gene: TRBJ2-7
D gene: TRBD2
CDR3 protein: CASQAGRTYEQYF
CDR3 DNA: TGTGCCAGTCAAGCGGGGCGGACCTACGAGCAGTACTTC

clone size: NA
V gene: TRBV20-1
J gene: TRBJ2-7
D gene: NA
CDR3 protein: CSASSREVSEQYF
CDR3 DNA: TGCAGTGCTAGTTCCAGGGAGGTCTCCGAGCAGTACTTC

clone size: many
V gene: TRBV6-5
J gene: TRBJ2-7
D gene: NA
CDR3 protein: CASSYSPGGHEQYF
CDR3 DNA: TGTGCCAGCAGTTACTCCCCGGGGGGCCACGAGCAGTACTTC

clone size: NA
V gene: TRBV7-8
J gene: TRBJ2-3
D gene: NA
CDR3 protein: CASSRDIGTDTQYF
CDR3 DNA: TGTGCCAGCAGCAGGGACATAGGGACAGATACGCAGTATTTT

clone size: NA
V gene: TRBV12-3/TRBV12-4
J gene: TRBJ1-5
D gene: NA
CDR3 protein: CASNFGGVNQPQHF
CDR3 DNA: TGTGCCAGCAATTTCGGCGGTGTCAATCAGCCCCAGCATTTT

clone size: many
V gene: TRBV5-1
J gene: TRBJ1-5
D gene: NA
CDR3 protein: CASSLTGQGSNQPQHF
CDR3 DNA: TGCGCCAGCAGCTTGACGGGGCAGGGAAGCAATCAGCCCCAGCATTTT

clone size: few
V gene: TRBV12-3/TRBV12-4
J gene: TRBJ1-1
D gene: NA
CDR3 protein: CASSPLTILEAFF
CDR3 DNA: TGTGCCAGCAGTCCTCTTACGATCCTTGAAGCTTTCTTT

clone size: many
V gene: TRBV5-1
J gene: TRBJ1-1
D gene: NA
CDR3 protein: CASSLVLNTEAFF
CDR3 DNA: TGTGCCAGCAGCCTGGTCCTAAACACTGAAGCTTTCTTT

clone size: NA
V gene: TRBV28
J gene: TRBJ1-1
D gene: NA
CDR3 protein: CASSYQGRATEAFF
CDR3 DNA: TGTGCCAGCAGTTATCAGGGGAGGGCCACTGAAGCTTTCTTT

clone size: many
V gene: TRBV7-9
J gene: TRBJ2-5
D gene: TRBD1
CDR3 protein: CASGTVQETQYF
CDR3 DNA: TGTGCCAGCGGGACAGTTCAAGAGACCCAGTACTTC

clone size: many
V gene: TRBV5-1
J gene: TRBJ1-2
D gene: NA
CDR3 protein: CASSGSSHATNYGYTF
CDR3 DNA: TGCGCCAGCAGCGGATCCTCACACGCAACTAACTATGGCTACACCTTC